This T cell receptor beta chain was captured in a study of PD-L1 blockade in urothelial cancer. Study context: In the patient group, most of the roughly 30 were males with bladder-origin urothelial cancer. Blood-derived samples held a median roughly 140,000 T cells.

The trim removed 0 bases at V and 5 bases at J, leaving 11 bases unmatched. The CDR3 sequence is 18 residues long. Germline CDR1 SGHNT, CDR2 YYREEE (reference sequence). Time point in this sample: peripheral blood 6 weeks after treatment start. Diagnoses among patients were locally advanced or metastatic urothelial carcinoma. Repertoires were generated with immunoSEQ multiplex PCR, while TCRdb's copy carries only in-frame clones and drops some. Altogether around 69,000 clones are present, roughly 90% being singletons, with the ten largest covering over 0.7%. The chain combines TRBV5-4 with TRBJ2-2; 9 positions agree with TRBD1. The receptor comes from a woman older than 75 with urothelial cancer. Material: PBMCs, obtained around atezolizumab (anti-PD-L1) treatment. The CDR3 is CASSLGGRTGVDTGELFF. The CDR3 DNA is TGTGCCAGCAGCTTGGGGGGTCGGACAGGGGTTGATACCGGGGAGCTGTTTTTT.